This entry is about one T cell receptor beta chain. Original methodology: Amplified reference gene primers provided the basis for estimating nucleated cell counts. Only in-frame clones appear in the TCRdb table, and some are missing; sequencing was by immunoSEQ multiplex PCR. The V and J calls and clone size were taken over from that table, and D and trimming were inferred from the DNA. The sample carries 200,000 or so clones, about 80% recorded once. Looked up from germline, CDR1 is SGHTA and CDR2 is FQGTGA. V trimming: 4 bases; J trimming: 7 bases; junction bases outside the gene matches: 5. The CDR3 extends over 13 amino acids. The sample originates from a study of blood T cell repertoires in COVID-19. For the study at large: The samples span acute and convalescent COVID-19 from the United States, Italy and Spain.

The chain combines TRBV7-3 with TRBJ2-7; 9 positions agree with TRBD1. The sequenced sample consisted of peripheral blood. The origin of this receptor is a woman aged 55 to 70 with acute or convalescent COVID-19. The CDR3 region has the DNA TGTGCCAGCAGCTCTGGACAGGGGCTAGAGCAGTACTTC. Its translation: CASSSGQGLEQYF.